The source of this TCR beta chain is a study of blood T cell repertoires in COVID-19. Turning to the study itself: Some COVID-19 samples were acute and others convalescent; all came from the United States, Italy and Spain.

The CDR3 consists of 18 residues. Original processing notes: Using reference gene primer amplification, nucleated cell counts were estimated. Generated by immunoSEQ multiplex PCR, the TCRdb table keeps only in-frame clones and is missing some. V and J calls and clone size are those listed in that table; D and trimming were worked out from the DNA. The sample carries over 200,000 clones, 84% recorded once. The V gene is TRBV1, the J gene TRBJ1-1; the D call TRBD1 from the table was never checked on the DNA. TRBV1 is described as a pseudogene. This clonotype was sampled from a man in his forties who had recovered from COVID-19. The sample taken for sequencing was peripheral blood. CDR3: CTSSQGTGGEGMNTEAFF. The CDR3, as DNA: TGCACCAGCAGCCAAGGGACAGGGGGCGAAGGGATGAACACTGAAGCTTTCTTT.